Each of the 14 T cell receptor beta chains below was sequenced from the same sample in a study of identifying expanded T cells in peripheral blood. Profiling relied on immunoSEQ multiplex PCR, and the TCRdb table lists in-frame clones only, not all of them. In the table there are around 82,000 clones, around 83% of which are singletons. Sequencing was carried out using blood. The receptor source for this set is a person aged 18 to 70 in good health.

V and J are TRBV7-2 and TRBJ1-4, with 8 positions matching TRBD1. The germline CDR1 and CDR2 sequences are SGHTA and FQGNSA. This CDR3 is built from 17 residues. J was trimmed by 0 bases and V by 4 bases; bases with no gene match: 7. CDR3: CASSSGQGRATNEKLFF. CDR3 coding DNA: TGTGCCAGCAGCTCTGGACAGGGAAGGGCAACTAATGAAAAACTGTTTTTT.

The chain is built from TRBV2 and TRBJ2-2; 8 positions agree with TRBD1. The V segment lost 6 bases and the J segment 4 bases; nucleotides outside the gene matches: 7. CDR1 and CDR2 (germline): SNHLY, FYNNEI. The CDR3 is 15 amino acids. The CDR3 coding sequence is TGTGCCAGCAGCCCAGGGGGCCAGGGCACCGGGGAGCTGTTTTTT. This gives the protein CASSPGGQGTGELFF.

This chain links TRBV7-3 with TRBJ2-3; D perhaps matches TRBD1 (6 bases). The CDR3 length is 15 residues. The V and J ends lost 3 bases and 1 base respectively, with 11 bases between them. CDR1 SGHTA and CDR2 FQGTGA come from the germline V gene. For the CDR3, the DNA is TGTGCCAGCAGCTTTACCGGACAGCGCACAGATACGCAGTATTTT. The encoded protein is CASSFTGQRTDTQYF.

This clone occurred a few times. This chain uses TRBV10-1 with TRBJ2-1; D possibly corresponds to TRBD2 (7 bases). This CDR3 contains 14 residues. V lost 6 bases and J lost 5, with 14 bases in between. CDR1 is WNHNN, CDR2 SYGVQD, per germline (reference sequence). The chain's CDR3 is CASRGGAPNNEQFF. The DNA for the CDR3 is TGCGCCAGCAGGGGGGGGGCCCCCAACAATGAGCAGTTCTTC.

This chain uses TRBV5-4 with TRBJ1-5; TRBD1 is a possible D gene (5 bases). The germline CDR1 and CDR2 sequences are SGHNT and YYREEE (reference sequence). V was clipped by 4 bases and J by 1 base, with 15 bases between them. CDR3 size: 16 residues. In DNA form, the CDR3 reads TGTGCCAGCAGCCAAGTAGGGGTTAGGAGCAATCAGCCCCAGCATTTT. Protein: CASSQVGVRSNQPQHF.

This chain uses TRBV5-4 with TRBJ2-7, with D possibly being TRBD1 (5 bases). V was cut by 5 bases and J by 4 bases, with 16 bases left in between. Germline assignment: CDR1 SGHNT and CDR2 YYREEE (reference sequence). There are 14 residues in the CDR3. The CDR3 protein is CASSMQGYGYEQYF. As DNA, the CDR3 is TGTGCCAGCAGTATGCAGGGTTATGGGTACGAGCAGTACTTC.

Worth noting for this clone: Other nucleotide sequences from this sample produce the same CDR3. V usage is TRBV5-1 and J usage is TRBJ1-1; unclear D gene. The germline V and J ends were trimmed by 2 bases and 0 bases, with 5 bases remaining between them. CDR3 length: 13 amino acids. Germline V gene data show CDR1 as SGHRS and CDR2 as YFSETQ. The CDR3 loop reads CASSFTVNTEAFF. DNA for the CDR3: TGCGCCAGCAGCTTTACCGTGAACACTGAAGCTTTCTTT.

This sequence joins TRBV29-1 and TRBJ1-1; no clear D gene. Trimming took 1 base from V and 1 from J, leaving 13 bases between them. Germline CDR1 reads SQVTM; CDR2 reads ANQGSEA. The CDR3 is 15 residues long. In DNA form, the CDR3 reads TGCAGCGTTGAAGTCCCTAAGGGTAAGAACACTGAAGCTTTCTTT. Protein product: CSVEVPKGKNTEAFF.

The sample holds one count of this clone. V is TRBV15 and J is TRBJ2-5, with 9 bases aligning to TRBD1. The CDR3 sequence is 15 residues long. Per the germline V gene, CDR1 is LNHNV and CDR2 is YYDKDF (reference sequence). With V trimmed by 2 bases and J by 5 bases, 6 bases remained unmatched. The CDR3 sequence: CATSRTTGGSETQYF. In nucleotides, the CDR3 is TGTGCCACCAGCAGAACTACAGGGGGCAGTGAGACCCAGTACTTC.

V and J are TRBV21-1 and TRBJ2-7; the D call in the table, TRBD1, was not verified against the DNA. TRBV21-1 is a known pseudogene. CDR3 length: 18 amino acids. The CDR3 DNA follows: TGTGCCAGCAGCAAACATTGGGTTTCCAGGATTAGCTCCTACGAGCAGTACTTC. Translated, it gives CASSKHWVSRISSYEQYF.

This chain uses TRBV7-2 with TRBJ2-5; 9 bases agree with TRBD1. V was clipped by 3 bases and J by 4 bases; unmatched bases: 3. The length of the CDR3 is 14 residues. CDR1 is SGHTA, CDR2 FQGNSA, per germline. The CDR3 here is CASSFDRGVETQYF. For the CDR3, the DNA is TGTGCCAGCAGCTTCGACAGGGGGGTAGAGACCCAGTACTTC.

The rearrangement links TRBV6-1 to TRBJ1-2, with D possibly matching TRBD1 (5 bases). CDR1 and CDR2 (germline): MNHNS, SASEGT. V was trimmed by 3 bases and J by 3 bases, leaving 14 bases between them. CDR3 length: 15 residues. The CDR3 region has the DNA TGTGCCAGCAGTGAGGAGACAGTCTCTTACTATGGCTACACCTTC. Its translation: CASSEETVSYYGYTF.

Concerning this clone: Other DNA sequences in the same sample also yield this CDR3. The rearrangement uses TRBV9 and TRBJ2-1; D not resolved. V was clipped by 0 bases and J by 9 bases, with 4 bases between them. Germline CDR1 is SGDLS and CDR2 is YYNGEE. This CDR3 has 11 residues. In DNA, the CDR3 is TGTGCCAGCAGCGTAGGCGTTGAGCAGTTCTTC. Translation gives CASSVGVEQFF.

The V gene is TRBV6-5, the J gene TRBJ2-2; D is tentatively TRBD1 or TRBD2 (5 bases each). Trimming took 6 bases from V and 3 from J, leaving 11 bases between them. Germline loops: CDR1 MNHEY, CDR2 SVGAGI. The CDR3 runs to 14 residues. The CDR3 region is CASRAGTHTGELFF. In DNA form, the CDR3 reads TGTGCCAGCAGGGCAGGGACCCACACCGGGGAGCTGTTTTTT.